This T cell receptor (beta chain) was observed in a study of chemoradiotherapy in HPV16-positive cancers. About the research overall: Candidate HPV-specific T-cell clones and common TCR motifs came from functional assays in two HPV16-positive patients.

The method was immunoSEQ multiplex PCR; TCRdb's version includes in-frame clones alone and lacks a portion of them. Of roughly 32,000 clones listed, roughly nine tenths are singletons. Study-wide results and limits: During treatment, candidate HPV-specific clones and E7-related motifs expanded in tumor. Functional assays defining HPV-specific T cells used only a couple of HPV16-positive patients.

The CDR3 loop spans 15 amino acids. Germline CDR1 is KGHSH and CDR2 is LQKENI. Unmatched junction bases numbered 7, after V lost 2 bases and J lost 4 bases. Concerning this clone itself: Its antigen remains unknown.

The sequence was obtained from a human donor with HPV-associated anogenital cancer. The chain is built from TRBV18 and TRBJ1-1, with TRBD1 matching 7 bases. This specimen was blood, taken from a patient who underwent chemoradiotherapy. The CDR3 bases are TGTGCCAGCTCACCAACCGGGACAGATATCACTGAAGCTTTCTTT. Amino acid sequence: CASSPTGTDITEAFF.